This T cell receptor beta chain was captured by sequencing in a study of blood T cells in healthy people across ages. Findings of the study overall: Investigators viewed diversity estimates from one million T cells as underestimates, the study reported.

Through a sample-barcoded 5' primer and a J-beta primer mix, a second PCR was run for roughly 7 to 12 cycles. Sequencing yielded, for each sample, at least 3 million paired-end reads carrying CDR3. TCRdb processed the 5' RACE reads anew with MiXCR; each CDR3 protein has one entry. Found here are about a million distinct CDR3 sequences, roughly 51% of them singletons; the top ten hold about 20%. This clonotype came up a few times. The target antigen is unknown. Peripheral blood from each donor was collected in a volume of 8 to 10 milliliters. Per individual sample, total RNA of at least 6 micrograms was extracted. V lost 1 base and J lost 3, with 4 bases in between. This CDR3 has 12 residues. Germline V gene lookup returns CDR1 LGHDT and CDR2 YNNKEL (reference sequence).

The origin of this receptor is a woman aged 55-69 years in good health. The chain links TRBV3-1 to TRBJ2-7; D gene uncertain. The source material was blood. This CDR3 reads CASSQVYYEQYF. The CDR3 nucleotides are TGTGCCAGCAGCCAAGTTTACTACGAGCAGTACTTC.